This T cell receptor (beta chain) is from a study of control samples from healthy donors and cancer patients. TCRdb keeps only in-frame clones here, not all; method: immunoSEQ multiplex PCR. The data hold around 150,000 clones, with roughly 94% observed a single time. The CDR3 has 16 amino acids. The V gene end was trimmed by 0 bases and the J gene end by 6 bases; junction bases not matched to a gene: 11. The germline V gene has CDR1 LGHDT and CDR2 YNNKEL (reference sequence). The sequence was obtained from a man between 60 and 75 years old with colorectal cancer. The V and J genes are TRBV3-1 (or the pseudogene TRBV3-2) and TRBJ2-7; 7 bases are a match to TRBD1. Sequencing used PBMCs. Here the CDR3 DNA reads TGTGCCAGCAGCCAAGACCAGGGGGAATCAACTGGCGAGCAGTACTTC. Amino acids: CASSQDQGESTGEQYF.